In this sample, the clone carrying this T cell receptor beta chain turned up a few times. The ends were cut back, 0 bases at V and 5 bases at J, with 13 bases in the middle. The germline gives CDR1 LGHDT, CDR2 YNNKEL (reference sequence). CDR3 length equals 15 residues. This entry is derived from a study of blood T cells in healthy people across ages. Then a second PCR, running roughly 6 to 11 cycles, was carried out with a sample-barcoded 5' primer and a J-beta primer mix. TCRdb processed the 5' RACE reads anew with MiXCR; each CDR3 protein has one entry. The sample lists around 1,000,000 distinct CDR3 sequences, roughly two fifths occurring once.

The sequenced sample was blood. The rearrangement uses TRBV3-1 and TRBJ1-2; D remains ambiguous. This TCR was recovered from a man aged 18-30 years in good health. CDR3 loop: CASSQDLRQIYGYTF. The CDR3 DNA follows: TGTGCCAGCAGCCAAGATCTGAGGCAGATTTATGGCTACACCTTC.